The clone carrying this T cell receptor beta chain was counted a few times. Its antigen is not known. After constant-region reverse-primer amplification, full-length variable regions underwent semi-nested PCR with Nested Universal Primer A. TCRdb analysed the 5' RACE reads with MiXCR anew, one entry per CDR3 protein. The table has 6,000 or so distinct CDR3 sequences, around 66% seen once. Memory CD4+ T cells were sorted as CD4+CD45RO+CD25- cells. Germline loops: CDR1 MGHDK, CDR2 SYGVNS. V was trimmed by 8 bases and J by 10 bases, leaving 18 bases between them. CDR3 length equals 14 residues. Notes on the study in general: Tumor memory CD4+ T cell TCR gene usage clustered with blood and lymph node memory CD4+ cells and lymph node naive CD4+ cells.

The sample taken for sequencing was memory CD4+ T cells sorted from a lymph node. Subset of the sample: memory CD4+ T cells, CD4+CD45RO+CD25-. This clonotype originated in a female donor with breast cancer. V and J are TRBV25-1 and TRBJ1-6; D is ambiguous. This CDR3 reads CASSKAGYGSPLHF. CDR3 coding DNA: TGTGCCAGCTCGAAGGCCGGGTATGGCTCACCCCTCCACTTT. The full variable domain, in which reference TRBV25-1 and TRBJ1-6 provide the parts outside the CDR3, is EADIYQTPRYLVIGTGKKITLECSQTMGHDKMYWYQQDPGMELHLIHYSYGVNSTEKGDLSSESTVSRIRTEHFPLTLESARPSHTSQYLCASSKAGYGSPLHFGNGTRLTVT.